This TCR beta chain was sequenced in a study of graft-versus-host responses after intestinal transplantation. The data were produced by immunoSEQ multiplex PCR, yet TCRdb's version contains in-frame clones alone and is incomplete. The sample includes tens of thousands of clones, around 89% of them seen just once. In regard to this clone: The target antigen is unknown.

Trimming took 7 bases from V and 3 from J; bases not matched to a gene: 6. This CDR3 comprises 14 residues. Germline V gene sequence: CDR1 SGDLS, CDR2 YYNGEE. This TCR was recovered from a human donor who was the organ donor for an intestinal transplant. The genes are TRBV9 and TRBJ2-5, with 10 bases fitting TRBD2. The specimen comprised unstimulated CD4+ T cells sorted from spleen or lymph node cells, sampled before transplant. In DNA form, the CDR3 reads TGTGCCAGCCGACCGGGACTAGCGAAAGAGACCCAGTACTTC. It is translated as CASRPGLAKETQYF.